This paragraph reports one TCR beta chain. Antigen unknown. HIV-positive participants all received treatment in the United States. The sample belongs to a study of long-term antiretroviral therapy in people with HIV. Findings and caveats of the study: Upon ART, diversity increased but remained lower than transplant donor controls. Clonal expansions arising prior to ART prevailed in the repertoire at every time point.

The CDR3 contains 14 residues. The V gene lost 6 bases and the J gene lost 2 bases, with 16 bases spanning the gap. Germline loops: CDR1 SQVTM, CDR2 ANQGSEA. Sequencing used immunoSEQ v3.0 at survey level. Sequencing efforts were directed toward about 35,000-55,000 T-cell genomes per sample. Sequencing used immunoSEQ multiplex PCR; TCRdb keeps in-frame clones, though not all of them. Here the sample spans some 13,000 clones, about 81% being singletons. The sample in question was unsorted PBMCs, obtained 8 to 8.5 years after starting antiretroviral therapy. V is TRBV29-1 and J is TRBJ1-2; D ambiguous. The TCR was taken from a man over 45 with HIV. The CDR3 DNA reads TGCAGCGTATCCTCCTCGGGCCGGAACTATGGCTACACCTTC. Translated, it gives CSVSSSGRNYGYTF.